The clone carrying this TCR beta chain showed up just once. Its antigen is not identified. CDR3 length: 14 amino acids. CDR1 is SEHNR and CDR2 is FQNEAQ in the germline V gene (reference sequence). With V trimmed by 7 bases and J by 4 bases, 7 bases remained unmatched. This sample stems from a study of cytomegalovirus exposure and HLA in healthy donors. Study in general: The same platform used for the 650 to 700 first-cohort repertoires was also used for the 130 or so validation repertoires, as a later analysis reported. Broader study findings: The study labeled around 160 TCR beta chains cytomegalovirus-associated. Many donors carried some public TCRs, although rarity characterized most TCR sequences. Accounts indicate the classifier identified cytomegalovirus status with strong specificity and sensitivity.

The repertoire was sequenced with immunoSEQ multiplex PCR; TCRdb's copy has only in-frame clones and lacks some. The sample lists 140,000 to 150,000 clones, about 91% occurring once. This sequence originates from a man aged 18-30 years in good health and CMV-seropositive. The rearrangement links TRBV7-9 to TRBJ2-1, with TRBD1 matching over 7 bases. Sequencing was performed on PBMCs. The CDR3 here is CASKNRGNYNEQFF. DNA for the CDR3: TGTGCCAGCAAGAACAGGGGAAATTACAATGAGCAGTTCTTC.